These 3 T cell receptor beta chains originate from one sample sequenced in a study of blood T cell repertoires in COVID-19. Data came from immunoSEQ multiplex PCR; TCRdb stores just in-frame clones and leaves some out. This table has fewer than 300,000 clones, 88% appearing once. Source material: PBMCs or T cells enriched from blood (not recorded which). These receptors all come from a woman in her thirties or forties with acute COVID-19.

The chain combines TRBV5-1 with TRBJ2-5; 11 positions agree with TRBD2. J gave up 1 base and V 4 bases, and 6 bases lay outside the gene matches. The length of the CDR3 is 16 residues. Germline CDR1 and CDR2: SGHRS and YFSETQ. Here the CDR3 reads CASSRGLAEGQETQYF. CDR3 nucleotides: TGCGCCAGCAGCCGGGGACTAGCGGAGGGCCAAGAGACCCAGTACTTC.

The chain recombines TRBV15 with TRBJ1-4; TRBD1 agrees at 9 bases. The V gene's germline CDR1 is LNHNV and CDR2 YYDKDF (reference sequence). This CDR3 contains 15 residues. V was pared by 2 bases and J by 8 bases, with 6 bases of the junction left unmatched. This chain's CDR3 is CATSRQTGGGEKLFF. The DNA for the CDR3 is TGTGCCACCAGCAGACAGACAGGGGGAGGAGAAAAACTGTTTTTT.

J is TRBJ1-2 and V is TRBV14; TRBD1 might be the D (6 bases). Germline CDR1 is SGHDN and CDR2 is FVKESK. V gave up 2 bases and J gave up 8 bases, with 9 bases separating them. The CDR3 length is 12 residues. The CDR3 loop is CASSQYREGYTF. The DNA for the CDR3 is TGTGCCAGCAGCCAATACAGGGAAGGCTACACCTTC.